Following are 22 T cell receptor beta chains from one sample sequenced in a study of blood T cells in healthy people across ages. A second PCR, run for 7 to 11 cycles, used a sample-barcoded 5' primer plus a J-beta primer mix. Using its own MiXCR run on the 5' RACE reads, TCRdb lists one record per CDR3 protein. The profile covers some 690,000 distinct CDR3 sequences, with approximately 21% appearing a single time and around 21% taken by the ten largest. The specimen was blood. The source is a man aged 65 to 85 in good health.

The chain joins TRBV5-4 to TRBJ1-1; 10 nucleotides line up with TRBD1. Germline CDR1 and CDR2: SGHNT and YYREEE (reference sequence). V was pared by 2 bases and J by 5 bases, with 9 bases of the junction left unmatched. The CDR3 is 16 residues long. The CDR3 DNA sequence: TGTGCCAGCAGCTTCGGACAGGGGGGTCGGTATACTGAAGCTTTCTTT. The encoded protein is CASSFGQGGRYTEAFF.

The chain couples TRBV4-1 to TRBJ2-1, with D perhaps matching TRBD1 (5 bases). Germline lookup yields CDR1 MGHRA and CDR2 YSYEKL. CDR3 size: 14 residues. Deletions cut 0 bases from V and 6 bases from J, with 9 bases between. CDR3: CASSQDQGPNEQFF. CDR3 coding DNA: TGCGCCAGCAGCCAAGACCAGGGCCCCAATGAGCAGTTCTTC.

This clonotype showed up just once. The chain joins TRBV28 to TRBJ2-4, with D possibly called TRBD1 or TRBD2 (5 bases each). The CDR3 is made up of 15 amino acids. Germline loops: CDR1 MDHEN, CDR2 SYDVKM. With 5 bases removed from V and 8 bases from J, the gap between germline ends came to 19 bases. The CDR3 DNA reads TGTGCCAGCAGTCTGTCTGGGACCCCCATATACATTCAGTACTTC. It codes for CASSLSGTPIYIQYF.

The CDR3 bases are TGTGCCATCAGTCCGGGACAGGGGCCCTACGAGCAGTACTTC. It codes for CAISPGQGPYEQYF. V usage is TRBV10-3 and J usage is TRBJ2-7; 10 bases are a match to TRBD1. J lost 2 bases, V lost 5 bases, and 3 bases had no gene match. CDR1 is ENHRY, CDR2 SYGVKD, per germline. The CDR3 contains 14 residues.

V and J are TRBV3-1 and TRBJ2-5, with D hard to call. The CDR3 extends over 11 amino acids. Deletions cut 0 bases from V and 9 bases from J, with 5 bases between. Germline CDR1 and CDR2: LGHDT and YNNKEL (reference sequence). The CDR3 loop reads CASSQDLPQYF. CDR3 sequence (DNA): TGTGCCAGCAGCCAAGATCTCCCCCAGTACTTC.

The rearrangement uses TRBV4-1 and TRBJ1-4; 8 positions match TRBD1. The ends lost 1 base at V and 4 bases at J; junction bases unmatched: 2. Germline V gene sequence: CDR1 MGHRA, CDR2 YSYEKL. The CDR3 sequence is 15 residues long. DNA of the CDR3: TGCGCCAGCAGCCAAGGGGACAGGAATAATGAAAAACTGTTTTTT. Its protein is CASSQGDRNNEKLFF.

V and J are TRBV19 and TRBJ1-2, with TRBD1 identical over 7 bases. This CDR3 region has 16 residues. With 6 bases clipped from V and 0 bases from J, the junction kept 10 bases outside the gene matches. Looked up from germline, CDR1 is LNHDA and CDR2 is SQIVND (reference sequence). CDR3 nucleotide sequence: TGTGCCAGTAGCACGTTCCGGGACAGTTCTAACTATGGCTACACCTTC. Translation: CASSTFRDSSNYGYTF. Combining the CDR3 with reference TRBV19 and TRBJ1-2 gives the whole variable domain DGGITQSPKYLFRKEGQNVTLSCEQNLNHDAMYWYRQDPGQGLRLIYYSQIVNDFQKGDIAEGYSVSREKKESFPLTVTSAQKNPTAFYLCASSTFRDSSNYGYTFGSGTRLTVV.

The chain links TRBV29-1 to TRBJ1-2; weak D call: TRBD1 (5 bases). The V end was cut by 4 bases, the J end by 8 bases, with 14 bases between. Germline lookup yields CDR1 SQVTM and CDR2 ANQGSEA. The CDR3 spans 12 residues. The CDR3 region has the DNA TGCAGCGTTGGGCCTCAGGGTCGCGGCTACACCTTC. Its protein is CSVGPQGRGYTF.

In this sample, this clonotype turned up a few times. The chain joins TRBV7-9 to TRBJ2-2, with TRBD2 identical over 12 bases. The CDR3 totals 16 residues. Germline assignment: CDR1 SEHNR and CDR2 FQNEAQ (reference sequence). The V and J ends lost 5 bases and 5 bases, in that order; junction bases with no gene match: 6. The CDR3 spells CASSRTGTSGTGELFF. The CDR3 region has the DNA TGTGCCAGCAGCCGCACCGGGACTAGCGGGACCGGGGAGCTGTTTTTT.

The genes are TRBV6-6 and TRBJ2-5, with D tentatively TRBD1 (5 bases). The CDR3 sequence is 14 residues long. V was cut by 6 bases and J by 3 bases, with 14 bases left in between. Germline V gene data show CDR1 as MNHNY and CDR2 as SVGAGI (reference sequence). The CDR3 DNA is TGTGCCAGCAGCCCCTCCAGGGCGAAAGAGACCCAGTACTTC. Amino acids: CASSPSRAKETQYF.

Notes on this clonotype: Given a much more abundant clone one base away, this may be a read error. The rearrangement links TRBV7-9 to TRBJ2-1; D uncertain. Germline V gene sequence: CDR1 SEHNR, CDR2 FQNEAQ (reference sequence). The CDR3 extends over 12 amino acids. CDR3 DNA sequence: TGTGTCAGCACTGCCGGATACAATGAGCAGTTCTTC. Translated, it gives CVSTAGYNEQFF.

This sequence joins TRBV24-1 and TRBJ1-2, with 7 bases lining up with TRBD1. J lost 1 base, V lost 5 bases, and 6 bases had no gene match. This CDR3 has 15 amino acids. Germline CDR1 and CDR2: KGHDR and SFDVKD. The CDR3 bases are TGTGCCACCAGTGCCCGACAGGGCGATAACTATGGCTACACCTTC. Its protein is CATSARQGDNYGYTF.

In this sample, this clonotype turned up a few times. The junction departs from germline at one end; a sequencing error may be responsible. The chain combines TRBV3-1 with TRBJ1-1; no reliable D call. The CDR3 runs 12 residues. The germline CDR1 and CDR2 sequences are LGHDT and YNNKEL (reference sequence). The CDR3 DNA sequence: TGTACCAGCAGCCAGGTGCCCACTGAAGCTTTCTTT. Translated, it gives CTSSQVPTEAFF.

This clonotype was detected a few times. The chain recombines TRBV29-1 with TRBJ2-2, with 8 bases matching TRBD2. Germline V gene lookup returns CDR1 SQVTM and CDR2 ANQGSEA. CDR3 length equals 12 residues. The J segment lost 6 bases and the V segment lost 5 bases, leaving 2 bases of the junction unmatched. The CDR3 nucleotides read TGCAGCGTTCGGACTAGCTCCGGGGAGCTGTTTTTT. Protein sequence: CSVRTSSGELFF.

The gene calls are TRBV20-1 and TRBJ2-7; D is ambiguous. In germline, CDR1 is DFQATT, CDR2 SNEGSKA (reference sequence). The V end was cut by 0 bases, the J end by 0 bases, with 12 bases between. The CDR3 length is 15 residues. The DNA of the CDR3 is TGCAGTGCTAGAGATCACGGCTCAAGCTCCTACGAGCAGTACGTC. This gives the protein CSARDHGSSSYEQYV.

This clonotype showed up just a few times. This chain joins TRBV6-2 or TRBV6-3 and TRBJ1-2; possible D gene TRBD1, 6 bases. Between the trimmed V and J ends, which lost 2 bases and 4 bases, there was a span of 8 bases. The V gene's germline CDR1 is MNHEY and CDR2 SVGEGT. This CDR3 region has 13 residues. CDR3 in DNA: TGTGCCAGCAGTTACGACAGGACCTATGGCTACACCTTC. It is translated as CASSYDRTYGYTF.

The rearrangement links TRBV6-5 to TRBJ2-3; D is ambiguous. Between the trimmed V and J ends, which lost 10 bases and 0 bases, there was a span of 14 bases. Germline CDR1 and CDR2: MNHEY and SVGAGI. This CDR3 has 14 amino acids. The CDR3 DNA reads TGTGCCACAGCCTTCAGCTTTAGCACAGATACGCAGTATTTT. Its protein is CATAFSFSTDTQYF.

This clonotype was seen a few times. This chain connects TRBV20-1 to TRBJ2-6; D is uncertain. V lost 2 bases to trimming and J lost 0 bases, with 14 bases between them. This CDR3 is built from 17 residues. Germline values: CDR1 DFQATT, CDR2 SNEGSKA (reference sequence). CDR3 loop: CSARRTYYYSGANVLTF. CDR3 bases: TGCAGTGCTAGACGCACATACTACTACTCTGGGGCCAACGTCCTGACTTTC.

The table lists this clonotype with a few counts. As DNA, the CDR3 is TGTGCCAGCAGCATTAGCGGGAGGAACACAGATACGCAGTATTTT. This sequence encodes CASSISGRNTDTQYF. The rearrangement joins TRBV9 to TRBJ2-3; TRBD2 agrees at 10 bases. The CDR3 sequence is 15 residues long. CDR1 is SGDLS and CDR2 is YYNGEE in the germline V gene. The V gene end was trimmed by 4 bases and the J gene end by 2 bases; junction bases not matched to a gene: 4.

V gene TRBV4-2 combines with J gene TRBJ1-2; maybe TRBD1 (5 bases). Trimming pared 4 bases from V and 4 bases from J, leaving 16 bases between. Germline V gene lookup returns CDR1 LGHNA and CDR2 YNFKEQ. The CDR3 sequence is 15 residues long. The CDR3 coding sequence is TGTGCCAGCAGCCGAGAAAGAGGGGCAGGCTATGGCTACACCTTC. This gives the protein CASSRERGAGYGYTF.

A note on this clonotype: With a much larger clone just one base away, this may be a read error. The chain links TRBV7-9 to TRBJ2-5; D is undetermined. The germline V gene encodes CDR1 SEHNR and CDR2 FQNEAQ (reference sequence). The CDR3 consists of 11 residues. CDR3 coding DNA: TGTGCCAGCACGCTTCAAGAGGCCCAGTACTTC. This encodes CASTLQEAQYF.

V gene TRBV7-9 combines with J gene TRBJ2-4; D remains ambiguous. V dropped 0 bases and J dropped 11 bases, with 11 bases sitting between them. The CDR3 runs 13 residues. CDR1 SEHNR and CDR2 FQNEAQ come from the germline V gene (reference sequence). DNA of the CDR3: TGTGCCAGCAGCTTAGCGCTCAAGGCAGTTCAGTACTTC. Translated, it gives CASSLALKAVQYF.